The entry below gives a single T cell receptor (beta chain) sequence along with its context. No antigen is known for it. No much larger clone is present one base from it, and per-base qualities are unavailable. The CDR3 contains 15 residues, cysteine and phenylalanine counted. Just CDR3 DNA is preserved here, 45 bases in frame from base 1. Relative to germline, V is 4 bases shorter and J is 4 bases shorter, with 16 bases between their ends. According to the germline V gene, CDR1 reads SGHRS and CDR2 reads YFSETQ. This specimen comes from a study of cytomegalovirus exposure and HLA in healthy donors (TCRdb year 2017). Study-wide context: An earlier analysis of some 550 of the donors reported 250 to 300 Gb of sequence data and some 120 million unique TCR beta sequences from 150 million to 200 million T cells. Every discovery cohort repertoire had been produced on one sequencing platform. Of the 350 to 450 genotyped donors, 81% were placed in the genetic ancestry cluster associated with self-reported Caucasian donors. To study patterns of TCR occurrence, a later analysis re-analyzed previously published TCR beta repertoires from 650 to 750 donors and added high-resolution HLA genotyping. The study aimed to test whether cataloging public T cell receptors could reveal signatures of past pathogen exposure. The T cell repertoires of several hundred subjects were profiled by immunosequencing and related to cytomegalovirus serostatus. Approximately 300 gigabases of sequencing data and some 85 million unique TCR sequences were included in an early release covering roughly 600 HLA-typed donors. The number of donors typed differed by locus, with 629-630 for A, B, C, DRB1 and DQB1, 522 for DQA1, about 610 for DPA1, and around 430 for DPB1. Donor age, sex, ethnicity and CMV serostatus were collected together with the repertoire data. In the later analysis, no new phenotypic data were used to find candidate immune exposures; instead, reliance was placed on TCR beta sequences and their occurrence across donors. In a later genetic analysis, genome-wide SNP genotypes for about 55% of the roughly 670 donors were used, and that subset was treated as a discovery cohort. Among 300 to 450 genotyped donors of the cohort, an average of around 240,000 unique TCR beta nucleotide sequences were sequenced per donor, roughly 18% of them non-productive. An earlier analysis of approximately 580 of the donors used high-throughput TCR beta sequencing to judge whether each TCR beta V gene segment behaved as functional or pseudogenic. Because of strong linkage in the cohort, five DR-DQ haplotypes were treated as single units for association and clustering. Class I and class II HLA loci were covered by the typing at four-digit resolution. Along with the roughly 700-subject first cohort, a separate validation cohort of over a hundred different subjects was used. To predict cytomegalovirus infection status, the study combined high-throughput TCR immunosequencing, statistical association of individual TCRs with disease status, and machine learning. What the research found in general, with its limitations: In a later analysis, several top co-occurrence clusters were reported to appear linked to parvovirus B19, influenza, CMV and Epstein-Barr virus. Across donors, most TCR sequences were observed very rarely, whereas some public TCRs were present in many individuals. A further reported finding was that TCR beta sequences accurately predicted the HLA-A and HLA-B alleles for most subjects in the first cohort. Cytomegalovirus status was reported to be diagnosed by the classifier with high specificity and sensitivity in both the original and validation cohorts. It was suggested by the authors that the approach could potentially be generalized to other disease states and immunological phenotypes. A later analysis found that HLA-associated TCR beta chains were more clonally expanded and had lower generation probabilities than equally common non-associated chains. According to a later analysis, most CMV-associated TCR beta chains appeared to be HLA-restricted, and the HLA associations seemed to be driven largely by CMV exposure. A cluster of highly shared sequence variants was judged likely to be a technical artifact of the sequencing pipeline. The only immune exposure information available for the cohort was CMV serostatus. Some IMGT-functional V segments, including TRBV6-2 and TRBV6-3, could not be distinguished by the 87-base-pair reads and were therefore excluded. Because some donors lacked HLA typing at each locus, the association tests relied only on the typed subset. Because counts were too low, roughly 17 rarely observed V segments, including chromosome 9 orphons, were left out of the earlier analysis of 500 to 750 of the donors. The study gave a list of under 200 TCR beta chains associated with cytomegalovirus. In a later analysis, around 17,000 TCR beta sequences were associated with specific HLA alleles at a false discovery rate of 0.05. Compared with the approximately 720-donor mean, donors in an Asian-associated ancestry cluster had fewer N-insertions in productive TCRs, according to a later genetic analysis. Broadly in line with IMGT annotations, most TCR beta V segments showed up in productive rearrangements about 87% or about 30% of the time in an earlier analysis of around 550 of the donors. Linkage disequilibrium might explain the correlated functional status among segregating V segments, but an unknown experimental factor could not be ruled out. In a later genetic analysis, a missense DCLRE1C variant was associated with V-gene and J-gene trimming of TCR beta chains, and the association was replicated in an independent cohort. Sequencing depth was assumed to be roughly uniform across donors in the presence/absence analyses, though that assumption may not hold. In this cohort, only TCR beta chains were sequenced, and detectable features were limited by the absence of alpha or paired-chain data. When HLA alleles, especially DR and DQ, strongly co-occurred, TCR associations were difficult to assign to individual alleles. A few of the identified cytomegalovirus-associated TCR beta chains were confirmed in vitro to be specific for cytomegalovirus antigens. In a later analysis, TCR association rates were found to vary across HLA loci, with the most associated TCRs seen for DRB1 alleles and the fewest for HLA-C alleles.

The library was obtained by the immunoSEQ multiplex PCR assay. For the multiplex PCR, a mixture combining 60 forward primers for TCR Vbeta segments and 13 reverse primers for TCR Jbeta segments was used. Amplification of the CDR3 region of rearranged TCR beta genes was performed with a multiplex PCR assay on genomic DNA. The Illumina HiSeq System was used to sequence the amplified TCR beta libraries as 87-base-pair reads. On the authors' methods: Across the 500 to 750 repertoires, a later analysis counted approximately 83 million unique TCR beta chains, approximately 10 million of which were shared by at least two donors. Raw reads were error-corrected and collapsed into unique sequences with a nearest-neighbor algorithm that merged closely related sequences to remove PCR and sequencing errors. Alignment of CDR3 sequences to IMGT reference sequences was used to assign V, D and J gene segments. For a sequence to be retained, a match of at least six nucleotides was required to both a V gene segment and a J gene segment. A rearrangement was called productive if the CDR3 had no stop codons and remained in frame with V and J, and every other rearrangement was called non-productive. Following IMGT convention, CDR3 was defined as the stretch from the second conserved V-encoded cysteine up to the conserved J-encoded phenylalanine. In an earlier analysis of approximately 590 of the donors, sequences lacking an unambiguous match to a single V gene segment were excluded. In an earlier analysis of approximately 550 of the donors, V segments were called functional above 56.7% productive rearrangements and were called segregating when the between-donor standard deviation exceeded 5%. To diagnose cytomegalovirus status from the catalog of TCR beta chain sequences, a statistical classification framework was built. In a later analysis, V and J genes were assigned by comparing TCR nucleotide sequences against IMGT/GENE-DB human TR gene sequences. The TCRdist pipeline was used in a later analysis to assign CDR3 sequences and most-parsimonious VDJ recombination scenarios. In a later analysis, each TCR beta chain was defined by its CDR3 amino acid sequence together with its V-gene family, and reads lacking a unique V-gene family were excluded. In a later analysis, 550 to 650 highly shared, low-generation-probability nucleotide sequences were removed to address suspected cross-contamination and a sequencing artifact. A later analysis calculated a clonal expansion index for each public chain from normalized within-repertoire ranks of inferred template counts. Generation probabilities in a later analysis came from a VDJ recombination model fitted to out-of-frame rearrangements, and those results were checked against IGoR. A later analysis scored TCR-TCR, TCR-HLA and TCR-CMV co-occurrence with hypergeometric tests, applying a repertoire-size bias correction to TCR pairs. A later analysis estimated false discovery rates by permuting HLA or CMV assignments 20 times. A later analysis grouped co-occurring TCRs with DBSCAN, adding TCRdist sequence similarity when clustering within HLA-allele-positive subsets. Co-occurrence clustering excluded repertoires with fewer than 30,000 or more than 120,000 public chains, plus five with anomalous nucleotide sharing. Held by TCRdb, this immuneACCESS table contains in-frame sequences only and omits some clones. Under half of the omission traces to an unresolved V gene where checked; the cause of the rest is unknown. The V and J calls and the clone size are those of that table, but D and trimming were determined from the DNA. A total of around 110,000 clones appear in this sample, about 86% of them only once. The ten largest clonotypes hold 3.9% of the sample.

In total, 600 or so healthy bone marrow donors made up the cohort. At the time of sampling, all cohort members were nominally healthy, though unrecorded immune exposures were likely present. The donor was CMV seronegative and was included in the group of hundreds of seronegative cohort members. A peripheral blood sample was provided by each donor, and peripheral blood mononuclear cells were used for TCR beta sequencing. The Qiagen DNeasy Blood Extraction Kit was used to extract genomic DNA from the blood cell samples. Sequencing was carried out using PBMCs. The sequence derives from a woman aged 30 to 39 in good health and CMV-seronegative. The chain joins TRBV5-1 to TRBJ2-3, and the D gene may be TRBD1, 5 bases matching. The CDR3 is CASSRGLDLADTQYF. The DNA sequence reads TGCGCCAGCAGCAGGGGCCTCGACTTGGCAGATACGCAGTATTTT.